This TCR beta chain was recovered during a study of beta chain features in type 1 diabetes. Study-wide background: Patients shared similar age, gender and cell yields with healthy donors. Study-level points and caveats: Any role of HLA type in TCRB rearrangement remained unresolved here. TCRB CDR3s from Type 1 diabetes patients were moderately but significantly shorter in all four CD4+ subsets.

A single heparinised draw of around 0.11 L on average was taken per donor. With regard to this clone: The antigen is unknown.

Expressed TCRB transcripts were sequenced because the isolated RNA had all been reverse transcribed beforehand. The assay was immunoSEQ multiplex PCR, and TCRdb's table has in-frame clones only and misses some. The data show roughly 730,000 clones, with over 10% seen just once and approximately 0.022% held by the top ten. Germline CDR1 and CDR2: MNHNS and SASEGT. The CDR3 consists of 15 residues. The germline V and J ends were trimmed by 3 bases and 0 bases, with 9 bases remaining between them. The TCR originated in a man aged 18 to 30 with type 1 diabetes. The chain has TRBV6-1 and TRBJ2-1; the D is unclear. What was sequenced was naive CD4+ T cells from blood. The CDR3 spells CASSETPSSYNEQFF. The CDR3 DNA reads as TGTGCCAGCAGTGAGACACCGAGCTCCTACAATGAGCAGTTCTTC.